The present T cell receptor beta chain was sequenced within a study of spatial heterogeneity in lung cancer. As for the study in general: Across the raw uncorrected reads, a unique TCR and UMI combination was observed, on average, more than ten times. The study's findings and limits: Expanded intratumoral alpha and beta TCR counts tracked tumor mutation counts.

As for time point: sample taken at primary tumor resection. Samples were obtained from some 72 donors, all untreated early-stage non-small cell lung cancer patients. This clonotype counts as medium-sized (0.01 to 0.1%). The antigen is unknown. TCRdb reprocessed the 5' RACE reads with MiXCR, giving one entry per CDR3 protein. The sample holds 1,200 or so distinct CDR3 sequences; 4.9% are singletons and the top ten take 8.5% to 14%. Trimming took off 1 base at V and 7 bases at J, with 8 bases between the two ends. The CDR3 contains 13 residues. Germline V gene lookup returns CDR1 SGHVS and CDR2 FQNEAQ. V usage is TRBV7-8 and J usage is TRBJ1-5; no clear D gene. The sequence was obtained from a male donor with early-stage non-small cell lung cancer. The sequences come from lung tumor tissue, collected at surgery. Written as DNA, the CDR3 is TGTGCCAGCAGCTTAGAAGGGTTCCAGCCCCAGCATTTT. This codes for CASSLEGFQPQHF. Together with reference TRBV7-8 and TRBJ1-5, the CDR3 gives the full variable domain: GAGVSQSPRYKVAKRGQDVALRCDPISGHVSLFWYQQALGQGPEFLTYFQNEAQLDKSGLPSDRFFAERPEGSVSTLKIQRTQQEDSAVYLCASSLEGFQPQHFGDGTRLSIL.